What follows is one T cell receptor beta chain and its context. Previously described methods with listed TCR primers produced the bulk TCR libraries. A single record per CDR3 protein comes from TCRdb applying MiXCR to the PCR reads. The profile shows some 680,000 distinct CDR3 sequences, about 25% of them singletons. The sample is drawn from a study of molecular identifiers for immune sequencing clone quantification. CDR1 is SGHNT, CDR2 YYREEE, per germline (reference sequence). V lost 0 bases and J lost 4, with 16 bases in between. This CDR3 comprises 17 residues. V is TRBV5-4 and J is TRBJ2-2; either TRBD1 or TRBD2 may supply D (5 bases each). The TCR sequence derives from a human donor in good health. Some libraries in this study had Jurkat cell RNA spiked in. Sequenced sample: naive CD8+ T cells from blood, with Jurkat cell RNA spiked in. As to subset: FACS-sorted CD8+CD4-CCR7+CD45RA+ naive T cells. The CDR3 DNA reads as TGTGCCAGCAGCTTGGGGTTTGGGGGTATAGGCACCGGGGAGCTGTTTTTT. This gives the protein CASSLGFGGIGTGELFF. Filled out from reference TRBV5-4 and TRBJ2-2, the complete variable domain reads ETGVTQSPTHLIKTRGQQVTLRCSSQSGHNTVSWYQQALGQGPQFIFQYYREEENGRGNFPPRFSGLQFPNYSSELNVNALELDDSALYLCASSLGFGGIGTGELFFGEGSRLTVL.